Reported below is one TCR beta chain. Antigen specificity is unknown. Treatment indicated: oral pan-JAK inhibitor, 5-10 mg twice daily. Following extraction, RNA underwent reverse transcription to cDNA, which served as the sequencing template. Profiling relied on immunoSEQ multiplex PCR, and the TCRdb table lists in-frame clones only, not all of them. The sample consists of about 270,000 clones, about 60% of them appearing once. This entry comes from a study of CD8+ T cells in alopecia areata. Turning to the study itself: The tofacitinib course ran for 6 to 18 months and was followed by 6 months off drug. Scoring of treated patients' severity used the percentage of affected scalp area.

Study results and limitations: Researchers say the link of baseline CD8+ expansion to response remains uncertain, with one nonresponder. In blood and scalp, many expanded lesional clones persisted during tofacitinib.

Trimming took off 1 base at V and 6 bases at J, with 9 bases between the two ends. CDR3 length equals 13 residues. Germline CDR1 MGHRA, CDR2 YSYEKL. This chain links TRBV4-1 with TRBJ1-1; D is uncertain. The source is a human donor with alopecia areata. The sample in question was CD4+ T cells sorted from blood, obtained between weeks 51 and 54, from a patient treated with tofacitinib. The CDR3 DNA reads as TGCGCCAGCAGCCAAGTCCCTTCGTCTGAAGCTTTCTTT. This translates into CASSQVPSSEAFF.